The text below deals with one TCR beta chain. These data belong to a study of graft-versus-host responses after intestinal transplantation. The assay was immunoSEQ multiplex PCR, and TCRdb's table has in-frame clones only and misses some. The data hold almost 70,000 clones, with roughly 89% observed a single time. CDR1 is MDHEN and CDR2 is SYDVKM in the germline V gene. CDR3 length: 16 amino acids. Trimming removed 3 bases at V and 4 bases at J, with 13 bases between. Sequences were derived from bone marrow, sampled approximately 700 days after intestinal transplantation. This rearrangement joins TRBV28 to TRBJ1-6, with D perhaps matching TRBD1 (6 bases). The receptor was isolated from a human patient who received an intestinal transplant, so some T cells may come from the graft donor. The CDR3 coding sequence is TGTGCCAGCAGTTTGGCTGGACAGCCATATAATTCACCCCTCCACTTT. Its protein product is CASSLAGQPYNSPLHF.